The next 26 T cell receptor beta chains were all read from a single sample in a study of T-cell reconstitution after alpha-beta-depleted transplantation in children. During its preparation, the TCRbeta library received unique molecular identifiers. TCRdb independently ran MiXCR on the PCR reads; one entry per CDR3 protein. The sample carries around 380,000 distinct CDR3 sequences, roughly 10% recorded once. Material: PBMCs from the stem cell graft donor, obtained from the stem cell graft. These receptors came from a human donor who donated a stem cell graft to a child with acute myeloid leukemia.

This clonotype was detected only a few times. The rearrangement links TRBV20-1 to TRBJ1-2, with D hard to call. Germline V gene lookup returns CDR1 DFQATT and CDR2 SNEGSKA (reference sequence). V was pared by 0 bases and J by 3 bases, with 8 bases between. This CDR3 has 13 residues. DNA of the CDR3: TGCAGTGCTAGAGATCGTCCAGACTATGGCTACACCTTC. Its protein product is CSARDRPDYGYTF.

The chain couples TRBV7-2 to TRBJ2-4; D might be TRBD1 (6 bases). Germline V gene sequence: CDR1 SGHTA, CDR2 FQGNSA. Trimming pared 5 bases from V and 8 bases from J, leaving 13 bases between. The CDR3 is 13 residues long. CDR3 residues: CASSGGVQDIQYF. CDR3 coding DNA: TGTGCCAGCAGCGGGGGCGTCCAGGACATTCAGTACTTC.

This clonotype was observed at least ten times. The V and J genes are TRBV14 and TRBJ1-1, with TRBD1 matching 7 bases. Germline CDR1 SGHDN, CDR2 FVKESK. This CDR3 spans 16 amino acids. With 5 bases clipped from V and 6 bases from J, the junction kept 15 bases outside the gene matches. The CDR3 DNA follows: TGTGCCAGCAGCTCGACAGGGAGGGCCATGTTATCTGAAGCTTTCTTT. Translating gives CASSSTGRAMLSEAFF.

This chain joins TRBV20-1 and TRBJ2-5; a weak D match, TRBD1 (6 bases). Trimming removed 6 bases at V and 1 base at J, with 18 bases between. CDR1 DFQATT and CDR2 SNEGSKA come from the germline V gene (reference sequence). The CDR3 runs 15 residues. CDR3 in amino acids: CSAHYRDNPQETQYF. Written as DNA, the CDR3 is TGCAGTGCACACTACCGGGACAACCCCCAAGAGACCCAGTACTTC.

The V gene is TRBV19, the J gene TRBJ1-4; no clear D gene. The ends were cut back, 6 bases at V and 4 bases at J, with 9 bases in the middle. The CDR3 has 13 amino acids. Germline CDR1 is LNHDA and CDR2 is SQIVND (reference sequence). The CDR3 DNA reads as TGTGCCAGTAGGGACCCGATTAATGAAAAACTGTTTTTT. Protein sequence: CASRDPINEKLFF.

This clonotype was seen a handful of times. The chain carries TRBV10-3 and TRBJ2-2; 7 bases are a match to TRBD1. Per the germline V gene, CDR1 is ENHRY and CDR2 is SYGVKD. V gave up 11 bases and J gave up 3 bases; unmatched junction bases: 12. The CDR3 runs to 15 residues. CDR3 in amino acids: CAATTGLFDTGELFF. In nucleotides, the CDR3 is TGTGCCGCGACGACAGGGCTTTTTGACACCGGGGAGCTGTTTTTT.

This clonotype was picked up a small number of times. CDR3 DNA sequence: TGTGCCAGCAGCTTAGCGGCGGATAACTATGGCTACACCTTC. Residues: CASSLAADNYGYTF. The gene calls are TRBV7-2 and TRBJ1-2, with unresolved D. Deletions cut 0 bases from V and 1 base from J, with 6 bases between. The CDR3 covers 14 residues. Germline values: CDR1 SGHTA, CDR2 FQGNSA.

A few counts support this clonotype. The J gene is TRBJ2-1, the V gene TRBV5-1; the match to TRBD2 covers 9 bases. Germline loops: CDR1 SGHRS, CDR2 YFSETQ. The CDR3 has 15 amino acids. J was trimmed by 7 bases and V by 2 bases; bases with no gene match: 7. CDR3 sequence (DNA): TGCGCCAGCAGCTTTATAGCGGGAGATAGTAATGAGCAGTTCTTC. This gives the protein CASSFIAGDSNEQFF.

This clonotype showed up many times. In nucleotides, the CDR3 is TGCGCCAGCAGCTTCCTAGCGGGAGGAACGTACAATGAGCAGTTCTTC. It yields the protein CASSFLAGGTYNEQFF. The V and J genes are TRBV5-1 and TRBJ2-1; 11 positions agree with TRBD2. Germline V gene sequence: CDR1 SGHRS, CDR2 YFSETQ. After removal of 2 bases from V and 4 bases from J, the junction contained 5 bases not matched to a gene. The CDR3 loop spans 16 amino acids.

This clonotype was counted a few times. CDR3 sequence reads: CSARAYGQAGSGTGELFF. The CDR3 DNA reads as TGCAGTGCTAGAGCTTATGGTCAAGCGGGATCGGGCACCGGGGAGCTGTTTTTT. The chain couples TRBV20-1 to TRBJ2-2; 7 positions agree with TRBD2. There are 18 residues in the CDR3. Germline CDR1 and CDR2: DFQATT and SNEGSKA (reference sequence). V shed 1 base, J shed 4 bases, and the junction held 15 bases outside the gene matches.

This clonotype was counted only a few times. No conserved phenylalanine or tryptophan is present at the end of the CDR3, so a read error is the likely explanation. No DNA is shown, since the ends of the CDR3 on it are uncertain; the CDR3 is the one TCRdb lists. This chain joins TRBV15 and TRBJ2-3; the table gives TRBD1 as D, unverified against the DNA. The CDR3 totals 13 residues, both ends included. The V gene's germline CDR1 is LNHNV and CDR2 YYDKDF (reference sequence). The CDR3 spells CATSGGYKGSTDI.

This clonotype was observed a handful of times. This chain joins TRBV5-1 and TRBJ1-6; weak D call: TRBD1 (5 bases). CDR3 length equals 17 residues. Germline CDR1 SGHRS, CDR2 YFSETQ. Trimming left V 4 bases short and J 5 bases short, with 19 bases between. The CDR3: CASSPDKAANHNSPLHF. The CDR3 bases are TGCGCCAGCAGCCCGGACAAGGCGGCTAATCATAATTCACCCCTCCACTTT.

Details on this clonotype: Just one base apart from a much larger clone, this may be a read error. This chain connects TRBV5-1 to TRBJ2-1, with a weak D call TRBD1 (6 bases). The CDR3 has 14 amino acids. V lost 1 base, J lost 9 bases, and 14 bases lay in between. CDR1 and CDR2 (germline): SGHRS, YFSETQ. CDR3 DNA: TGCGCCAGCAGCTTGCGTCCAGGGGTCACTGAGCAGTTCTTC. Translated, it gives CASSLRPGVTEQFF.

Many counts were recorded for this clonotype. V is TRBV27 and J is TRBJ2-1; no reliable D call. In germline, CDR1 is MNHEY, CDR2 SMNVEV (reference sequence). Trimming took off 3 bases at V and 0 bases at J, with 9 bases between the two ends. This CDR3 spans 15 amino acids. The CDR3 DNA is TGTGCCAGCAGTTTGGGCTACCGCTCCTACAATGAGCAGTTCTTC. Translated, it gives CASSLGYRSYNEQFF.

The V gene is TRBV7-8, the J gene TRBJ1-6; TRBD1 might be the D (6 bases). CDR1 and CDR2 from the germline V gene are SGHVS and FQNEAQ. The length of the CDR3 is 15 residues. Between the trimmed V and J ends, which lost 2 bases and 6 bases, there was a span of 11 bases. CDR3 sequence (DNA): TGTGCCAGCAGCTTAACCGGACAGTCTAATTCACCCCTCCACTTT. Protein: CASSLTGQSNSPLHF.

This clonotype was counted many times. This sequence joins TRBV28 and TRBJ1-1, with D possibly TRBD1 on 6 matching bases. In germline, CDR1 is MDHEN, CDR2 SYDVKM. Trimming removed 7 bases at V and 5 bases at J, with 26 bases between. The CDR3 is 17 amino acids. In DNA, the CDR3 is TGTGCCAGCACACGACAATTAGGGCCGGGGGCGCGAACTGAAGCTTTCTTT. It yields the protein CASTRQLGPGARTEAFF.

The chain recombines TRBV6-2 or TRBV6-3 with TRBJ2-1; TRBD1 matches 8 bases. V was pared by 1 base and J by 7 bases, with 3 bases of the junction left unmatched. CDR1 is MNHEY, CDR2 SVGEGT, per germline. CDR3 length equals 14 residues. CDR3: CASSYLGQGNEQFF. Here the CDR3 DNA reads TGTGCCAGCAGTTACTTAGGACAGGGAAATGAGCAGTTCTTC.

The chain has TRBV30 and TRBJ2-5; 13 bases match TRBD2. V dropped 5 bases and J dropped 5; count of bases not matched to a gene: 11. Germline CDR1 and CDR2: GTSNPN and SVGIG (reference sequence). The CDR3 runs to 16 residues. CDR3 bases: TGTGCCTGGGGGGGACTAGCGGGGCCTATGGGGGAGACCCAGTACTTC. Translated, it gives CAWGGLAGPMGETQYF.

This clonotype was detected ten times or more. J is TRBJ2-1 and V is TRBV5-1, with D uncertain. This CDR3 is built from 14 residues. V was clipped by 4 bases and J by 3 bases, with 11 bases between them. CDR1 is SGHRS, CDR2 YFSETQ, per germline. As DNA, the CDR3 is TGCGCCAGCAGCCCTACCGCTGTCTACAATGAGCAGTTCTTC. Translation gives CASSPTAVYNEQFF.

This clonotype occurred a few times. V is TRBV25-1 and J is TRBJ1-2, with D maybe TRBD1 (5 bases). Germline V CDR1 and CDR2: MGHDK, SYGVNS. This CDR3 has 15 amino acids. V lost 0 bases and J 6 bases, leaving 14 bases between the germline ends. The CDR3 loop reads CASSEYLTGADGYTF. The CDR3 DNA sequence: TGTGCCAGCAGTGAATATCTCACAGGCGCGGATGGCTACACCTTC.

The rearrangement uses TRBV12-3 or TRBV12-4 and TRBJ2-1; no firm D call. The CDR3 runs 13 residues. Between the trimmed V and J ends, which lost 6 bases and 8 bases, there was a span of 14 bases. CDR3 nucleotides: TGTGCCAGCAGCCGTGGTGGTAAAGATGAGCAGTTCTTC. Protein sequence: CASSRGGKDEQFF.

This clonotype was counted only a few times. DNA of the CDR3: TGTGCCAGCACCAGAAACTACTACGAGCAGTACTTC. It is translated as CASTRNYYEQYF. The rearrangement links TRBV7-2 to TRBJ2-7; D is unresolved. Between the trimmed V and J ends, which lost 7 bases and 3 bases, there was a span of 10 bases. The CDR3 has 12 residues. Germline V gene sequence: CDR1 SGHTA, CDR2 FQGNSA.

The sample holds many counts of this clonotype. V usage is TRBV29-1 and J usage is TRBJ2-5, with D perhaps matching TRBD1 or TRBD2 (5 bases each). The CDR3 is 13 residues long. Trimming pared 3 bases from V and 4 bases from J, leaving 12 bases between. CDR1 SQVTM and CDR2 ANQGSEA come from the germline V gene. The CDR3 bases are TGCAGCGTTGACAGGGATGGGGGAGAGACCCAGTACTTC. This gives the protein CSVDRDGGETQYF.

This clonotype was picked up a small number of times. The V call is TRBV7-6, the J call TRBJ1-1, with D tentatively TRBD1 (5 bases). The CDR3 runs to 14 residues. The germline V gene encodes CDR1 SGHVS and CDR2 FNYEAQ. V was shortened by 4 bases and J by 1 base, with 10 bases between the two germline ends. CDR3 DNA: TGTGCCAGCAGCTCCCCGACAGAGAACACTGAAGCTTTCTTT. It yields the protein CASSSPTENTEAFF. Together with reference TRBV7-6 and TRBJ1-1, the CDR3 gives the full variable domain: GAGVSQSPRYKVTKRGQDVALRCDPISGHVSLYWYRQALGQGPEFLTYFNYEAQQDKSGLPNDRFSAERPEGSISTLTIQRTEQRDSAMYRCASSSPTENTEAFFGQGTRLTVV.

Notes on this clonotype: A much larger clone is a single base away; this may be a read error. In DNA form, the CDR3 reads TGTGCCATCAGTGTACGCCCCTACAATGAGCAGTTCTTC. Translating gives CAISVRPYNEQFF. The chain links TRBV10-3 to TRBJ2-1; D is unresolved. CDR3 length: 13 amino acids. Germline CDR1 reads ENHRY; CDR2 reads SYGVKD. With 4 bases removed from V and 2 bases from J, the gap between germline ends came to 6 bases.

In this sample, this clonotype turned up many times. This chain joins TRBV7-9 and TRBJ2-7; TRBD1 aligns across 8 bases. Trimming at V came to 5 bases and at J to 5 bases, leaving 8 bases not matched to a gene. The CDR3 extends over 14 amino acids. Germline V gene lookup returns CDR1 SEHNR and CDR2 FQNEAQ (reference sequence). This chain's CDR3 is CASSRKTQGDEQYF. In DNA form, the CDR3 reads TGTGCCAGCAGCCGAAAGACACAGGGGGACGAGCAGTACTTC.